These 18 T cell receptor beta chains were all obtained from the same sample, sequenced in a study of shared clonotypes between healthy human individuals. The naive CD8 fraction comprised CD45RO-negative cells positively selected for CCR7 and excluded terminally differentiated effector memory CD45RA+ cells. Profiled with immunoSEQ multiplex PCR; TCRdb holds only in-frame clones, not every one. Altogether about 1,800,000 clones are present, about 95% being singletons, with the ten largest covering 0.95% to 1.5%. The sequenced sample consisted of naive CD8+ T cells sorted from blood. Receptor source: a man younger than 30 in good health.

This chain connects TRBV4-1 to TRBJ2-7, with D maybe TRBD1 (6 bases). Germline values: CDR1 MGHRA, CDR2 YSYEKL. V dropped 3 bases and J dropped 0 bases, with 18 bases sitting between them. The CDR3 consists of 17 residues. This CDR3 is CASSHIKGDRSSYEQYF. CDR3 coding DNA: TGCGCCAGCAGCCACATTAAAGGTGACAGGAGCTCCTACGAGCAGTACTTC.

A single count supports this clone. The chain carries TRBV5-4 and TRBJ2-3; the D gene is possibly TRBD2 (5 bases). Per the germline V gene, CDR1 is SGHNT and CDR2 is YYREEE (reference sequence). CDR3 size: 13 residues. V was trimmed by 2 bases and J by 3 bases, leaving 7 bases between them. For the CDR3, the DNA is TGTGCCAGCAGCTTACCGGGGACAGATACGCAGTATTTT. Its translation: CASSLPGTDTQYF.

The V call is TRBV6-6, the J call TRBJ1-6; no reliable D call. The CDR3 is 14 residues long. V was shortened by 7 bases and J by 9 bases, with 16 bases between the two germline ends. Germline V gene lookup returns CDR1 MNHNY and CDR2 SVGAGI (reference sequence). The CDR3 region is CASNRAATGSPLHF. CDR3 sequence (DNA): TGTGCCAGCAACCGGGCAGCGACGGGTTCACCCCTCCACTTT.

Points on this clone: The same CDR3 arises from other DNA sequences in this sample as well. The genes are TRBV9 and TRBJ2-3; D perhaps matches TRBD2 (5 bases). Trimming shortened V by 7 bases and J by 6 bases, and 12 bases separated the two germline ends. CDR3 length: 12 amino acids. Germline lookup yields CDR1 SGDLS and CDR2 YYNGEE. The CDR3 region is CASGVGGDTQYF. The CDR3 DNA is TGTGCCAGCGGGGTGGGCGGGGATACGCAGTATTTT. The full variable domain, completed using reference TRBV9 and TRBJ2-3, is DSGVTQTPKHLITATGQRVTLRCSPRSGDLSVYWYQQSLDQGLQFLIQYYNGEERAKGNILERFSAQQFPDLHSELNLSSLELGDSALYFCASGVGGDTQYFGPGTRLTVL.

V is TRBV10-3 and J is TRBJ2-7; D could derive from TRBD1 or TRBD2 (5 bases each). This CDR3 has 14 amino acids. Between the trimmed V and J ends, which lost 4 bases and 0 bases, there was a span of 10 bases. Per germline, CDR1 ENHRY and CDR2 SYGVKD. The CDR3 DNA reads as TGTGCCATCAGTGGAGGGGAAGCCTCCTACGAGCAGTACTTC. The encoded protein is CAISGGEASYEQYF.

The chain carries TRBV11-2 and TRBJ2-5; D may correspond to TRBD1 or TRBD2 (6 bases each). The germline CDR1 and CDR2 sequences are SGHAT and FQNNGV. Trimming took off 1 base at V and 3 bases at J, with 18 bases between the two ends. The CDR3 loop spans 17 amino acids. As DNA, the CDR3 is TGTGCCAGCAGCTTAGGTGGGGGGCTCCGTTCGGAAGAGACCCAGTACTTC. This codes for CASSLGGGLRSEETQYF.

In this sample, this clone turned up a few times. The CDR3 nucleotides are TGTGCCAGCAGCTTACCGGACGGACAGTCCTATGGCTACACCTTC. It encodes CASSLPDGQSYGYTF. The chain links TRBV7-2 to TRBJ1-2, with D perhaps TRBD1 (6 bases). Per the germline V gene, CDR1 is SGHTA and CDR2 is FQGNSA. V was trimmed by 2 bases and J by 4 bases, leaving 14 bases between them. This CDR3 is built from 15 residues.

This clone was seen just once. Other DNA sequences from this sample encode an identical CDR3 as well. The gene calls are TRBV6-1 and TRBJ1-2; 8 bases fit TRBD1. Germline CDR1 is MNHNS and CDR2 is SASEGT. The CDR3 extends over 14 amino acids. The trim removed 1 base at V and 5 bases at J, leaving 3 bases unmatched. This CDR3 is CASSEETGGYGYTF. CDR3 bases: TGTGCCAGCAGTGAAGAAACAGGGGGATATGGCTACACCTTC.

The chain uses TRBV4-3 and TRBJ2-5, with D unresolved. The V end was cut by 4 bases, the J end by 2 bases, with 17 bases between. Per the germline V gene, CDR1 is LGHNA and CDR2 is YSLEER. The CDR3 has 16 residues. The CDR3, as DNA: TGCGCCAGCAGCCTCACAAACCCGGGCTTTCAAGAGACCCAGTACTTC. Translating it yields CASSLTNPGFQETQYF.

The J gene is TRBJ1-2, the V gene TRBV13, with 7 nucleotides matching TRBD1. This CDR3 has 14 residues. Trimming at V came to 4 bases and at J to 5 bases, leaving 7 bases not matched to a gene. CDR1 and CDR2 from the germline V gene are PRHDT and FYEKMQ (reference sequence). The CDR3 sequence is CASSSFTGEYGYTF. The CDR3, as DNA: TGTGCCAGCAGCTCCTTTACAGGGGAATATGGCTACACCTTC.

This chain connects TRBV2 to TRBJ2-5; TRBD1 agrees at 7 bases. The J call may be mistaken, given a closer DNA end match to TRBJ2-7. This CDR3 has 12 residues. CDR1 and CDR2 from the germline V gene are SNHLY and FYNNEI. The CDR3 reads CASRGTAYEQYF. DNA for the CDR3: TGTGCCAGCAGGGGGACAGCCTACGAGCAGTACTTC.

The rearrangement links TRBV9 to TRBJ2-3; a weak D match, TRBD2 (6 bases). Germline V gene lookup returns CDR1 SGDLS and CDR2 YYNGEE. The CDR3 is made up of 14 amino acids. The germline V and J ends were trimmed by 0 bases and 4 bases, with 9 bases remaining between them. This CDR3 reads CASSVEGEADTQYF. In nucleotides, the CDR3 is TGTGCCAGCAGCGTAGAAGGGGAGGCAGATACGCAGTATTTT.

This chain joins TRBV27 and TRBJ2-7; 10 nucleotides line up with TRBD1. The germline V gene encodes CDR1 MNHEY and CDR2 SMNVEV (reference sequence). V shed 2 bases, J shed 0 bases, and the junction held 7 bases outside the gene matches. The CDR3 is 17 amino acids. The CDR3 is CASSLMGQGLISYEQYF. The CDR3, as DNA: TGTGCCAGCAGTTTAATGGGACAGGGGCTAATCTCCTACGAGCAGTACTTC.

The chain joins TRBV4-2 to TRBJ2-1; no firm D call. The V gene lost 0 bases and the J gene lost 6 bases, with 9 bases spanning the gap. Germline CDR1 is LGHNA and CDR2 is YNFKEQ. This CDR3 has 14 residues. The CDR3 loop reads CASSQDWASNEQFF. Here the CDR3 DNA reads TGTGCCAGCAGCCAAGACTGGGCGTCCAATGAGCAGTTCTTC.

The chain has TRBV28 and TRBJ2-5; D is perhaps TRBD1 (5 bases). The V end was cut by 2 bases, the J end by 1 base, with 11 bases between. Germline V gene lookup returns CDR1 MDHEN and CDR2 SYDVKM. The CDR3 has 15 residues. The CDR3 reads CASSLGGASQETQYF. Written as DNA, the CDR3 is TGTGCCAGCAGTTTAGGTGGGGCTTCCCAAGAGACCCAGTACTTC.

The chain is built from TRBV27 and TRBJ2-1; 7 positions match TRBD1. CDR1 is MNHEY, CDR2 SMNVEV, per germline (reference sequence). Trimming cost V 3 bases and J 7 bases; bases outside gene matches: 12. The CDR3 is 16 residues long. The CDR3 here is CASSFSMGTVANEQFF. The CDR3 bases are TGTGCCAGCAGTTTTAGTATGGGGACAGTTGCAAATGAGCAGTTCTTC.

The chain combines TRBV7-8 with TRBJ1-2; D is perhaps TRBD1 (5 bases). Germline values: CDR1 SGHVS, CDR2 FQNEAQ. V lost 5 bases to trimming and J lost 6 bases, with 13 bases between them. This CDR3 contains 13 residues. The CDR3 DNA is TGTGCCAGCAGCCTCCCGGAGACAGATGGCTACACCTTC. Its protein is CASSLPETDGYTF.

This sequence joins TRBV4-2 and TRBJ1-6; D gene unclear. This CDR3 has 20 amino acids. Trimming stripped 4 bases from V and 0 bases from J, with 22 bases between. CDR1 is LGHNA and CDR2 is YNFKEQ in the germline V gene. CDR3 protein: CASSPSGSGTLSSYNSPLHF. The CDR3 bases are TGTGCCAGCAGCCCGTCGGGGTCAGGAACCTTAAGCTCCTATAATTCACCCCTCCACTTT.